This T cell receptor (beta chain) appears in the sequencing data of a study of CD8 T cells in ankylosing spondylitis. The study, taken as a whole, reports: Reported data indicate significant enrichment of disease-linked clones within matched ankylosing spondylitis synovial fluid. Apparently characteristic of ankylosing spondylitis blood was a TCR beta motif (under ten highly homologous variants).

This clonotype was seen a handful of times. Its specificity is not known. The CDR3 totals 14 residues. Looked up from germline, CDR1 is DFQATT and CDR2 is SNEGSKA (reference sequence). V lost 0 bases and J 4 bases, leaving 10 bases between the germline ends. Scientists made TCR beta libraries using quantitative 5'-RACE with molecular barcodes. One entry per CDR3 protein, called by TCRdb with MiXCR from the 5' RACE reads. The sample yields approximately 550,000 distinct CDR3 sequences, 12% seen once. The chain has TRBV20-1 and TRBJ1-5, with a tentative D call TRBD1 (5 bases). The sequence came from a male donor with ankylosing spondylitis. Sequencing input: blood, either unsorted or a sorted T cell fraction (not recorded which). CDR3 in DNA: TGCAGTGCTAGAGATGGGGGGGTGAATCAGCCCCAGCATTTT. This translates into CSARDGGVNQPQHF.